These 25 T cell receptor beta chains share one sample of origin, sequenced in a study of blood T cell repertoires in COVID-19. The data were produced by immunoSEQ multiplex PCR, yet TCRdb's version contains in-frame clones alone and is incomplete. The repertoire holds 270,000 or so clones, with approximately 91% as singletons. Material for sequencing was PBMCs or T cells enriched from blood (not recorded which). The receptors were sampled from a woman aged 40 to 50 with acute COVID-19.

This chain uses TRBV28 with TRBJ1-2; 9 bases are shared with TRBD1. The germline V gene encodes CDR1 MDHEN and CDR2 SYDVKM. The ends lost 4 bases at V and 2 bases at J; junction bases unmatched: 5. This CDR3 spans 15 amino acids. CDR3 DNA: TGTGCCAGCAGTTCATCTGGGACAGGGAACTATGGCTACACCTTC. Residues: CASSSSGTGNYGYTF.

This clone is a singleton in its sample. V gene TRBV6-2 or TRBV6-3 combines with J gene TRBJ2-1, with D possibly matching TRBD2 (6 bases). The germline V gene encodes CDR1 MNHEY and CDR2 SVGEGT. CDR3 size: 14 residues. V was cut by 5 bases and J by 7 bases, with 15 bases left in between. The CDR3 nucleotides are TGTGCCAGCAGTGGGGACTCCGGAGGTAATGAGCAGTTCTTC. It encodes CASSGDSGGNEQFF.

The chain has TRBV14 and TRBJ1-5, with D perhaps TRBD1 (6 bases). V was trimmed by 4 bases and J by 0 bases, leaving 16 bases between them. This CDR3 region has 17 residues. The germline CDR1 and CDR2 sequences are SGHDN and FVKESK. The CDR3 region has the DNA TGTGCCAGCAGCCCAGCGAGAAGAGGGGGTAGCAATCAGCCCCAGCATTTT. Amino acids: CASSPARRGGSNQPQHF.

The chain joins TRBV7-2 to TRBJ1-1, with a possible D match to TRBD1 (5 bases). Trimming stripped 0 bases from V and 5 bases from J, with 10 bases between. Germline assignment: CDR1 SGHTA and CDR2 FQGNSA. CDR3 length: 14 amino acids. The CDR3 region is CASSLAGGATEAFF. The CDR3 bases are TGTGCCAGCAGCTTAGCTGGAGGGGCAACTGAAGCTTTCTTT.

This chain connects TRBV14 to TRBJ1-3; D is undetermined. Germline V gene sequence: CDR1 SGHDN, CDR2 FVKESK. The CDR3 extends over 15 amino acids. V lost 1 base and J lost 0, with 7 bases in between. The CDR3 region is CASSQGLLSGNTIYF. DNA for the CDR3: TGTGCCAGCAGCCAAGGGTTACTCTCTGGAAACACCATATATTTT.

The CDR3 reads CASSLRGQGEVMNTEAFF. The CDR3 region has the DNA TGTGCCAGCAGCTTACGGGGGCAGGGGGAGGTCATGAACACTGAAGCTTTCTTT. V gene TRBV7-3 combines with J gene TRBJ1-1; 7 bases are shared with TRBD1. The CDR3 contains 18 residues. Unmatched junction bases numbered 12, after V lost 2 bases and J lost 0 bases. Germline CDR1 SGHTA, CDR2 FQGTGA.

This clone was counted a single time. The genes are TRBV7-9 and TRBJ1-3; D is unclear. The length of the CDR3 is 13 residues. Germline values: CDR1 SEHNR, CDR2 FQNEAQ (reference sequence). V lost 1 base and J 4 bases, leaving 5 bases between the germline ends. CDR3 protein: CASSLVQGNTIYF. CDR3 nucleotide sequence: TGTGCCAGCAGCTTAGTACAGGGAAACACCATATATTTT. Full variable domain (outside the CDR3, taken from reference TRBV7-9 and TRBJ1-3): DTGVSQNPRHKITKRGQNVTFRCDPISEHNRLYWYRQTLGQGPEFLTYFQNEAQLEKSRLLSDRFSAERPKGSFSTLEIQRTEQGDSAMYLCASSLVQGNTIYFGEGSWLTVV.

The chain uses TRBV9 and TRBJ1-3; perhaps TRBD1 as D (5 bases). Germline CDR1 SGDLS, CDR2 YYNGEE. V lost 4 bases and J lost 3, with 14 bases in between. The length of the CDR3 is 15 residues. CDR3 sequence reads: CASSRAGSGGNTIYF. The CDR3 coding sequence is TGTGCCAGCAGCCGCGCAGGGTCAGGTGGAAACACCATATATTTT.

The chain is built from TRBV7-9 and TRBJ1-5; no firm D call. The germline V gene has CDR1 SEHNR and CDR2 FQNEAQ (reference sequence). Trimming shortened V by 5 bases and J by 0 bases, and 11 bases separated the two germline ends. The CDR3 is 15 amino acids. CDR3 sequence: CASSNNSASNQPQHF. CDR3 DNA: TGTGCCAGCAGCAACAACAGTGCTAGCAATCAGCCCCAGCATTTT.

J is TRBJ1-1 and V is TRBV15; D is possibly TRBD1 (5 bases). Germline V gene lookup returns CDR1 LNHNV and CDR2 YYDKDF (reference sequence). V was pared by 0 bases and J by 5 bases, with 16 bases between. The CDR3 covers 16 residues. CDR3 in DNA: TGTGCCACCAGCAGAGAGGGGGACCCCGGGGGGACTGAAGCTTTCTTT. Residues: CATSREGDPGGTEAFF. The entire variable domain, with the rest obtained from reference TRBV15 and TRBJ1-1, is as follows: DAMVIQNPRYQVTQFGKPVTLSCSQTLNHNVMYWYQQKSSQAPKLLFHYYDKDFNNEADTPDNFQSRRPNTSFCFLDIRSPGLGDTAMYLCATSREGDPGGTEAFFGQGTRLTVV.

This clone was picked up one time. The rearrangement joins TRBV24-1 to TRBJ2-3; 9 bases map to TRBD1. The CDR3 loop spans 15 amino acids. Per germline, CDR1 KGHDR and CDR2 SFDVKD. Unmatched junction bases numbered 8, after V lost 4 bases and J lost 7 bases. DNA of the CDR3: TGTGCCACCAGTGAGGCCCCGGGACAGGGACATACGCAGTATTTT. This translates into CATSEAPGQGHTQYF.

The V gene is TRBV27, the J gene TRBJ1-5; D call uncertain. V lost 5 bases and J 2 bases, leaving 13 bases between the germline ends. The germline gives CDR1 MNHEY, CDR2 SMNVEV (reference sequence). This CDR3 has 15 residues. For the CDR3, the DNA is TGTGCCAGCAGTCCAATCGGTCGTCGCAATCAGCCCCAGCATTTT. This translates into CASSPIGRRNQPQHF.

J is TRBJ2-5 and V is TRBV3-1 (or the pseudogene TRBV3-2); D is uncertain. The V end lost 1 base, the J end lost 2 bases, and 14 bases lay between the germline ends. This CDR3 spans 16 amino acids. CDR1 is LGHDT, CDR2 YNNKEL, per germline (reference sequence). CDR3 DNA sequence: TGTGCCAGCAGCCAAGGAGTAAAGCCCTATCAAGAGACCCAGTACTTC. This encodes CASSQGVKPYQETQYF.

The J gene is TRBJ1-1, the V gene TRBV18, with 9 positions matching TRBD1. Germline trimming cut 1 base from V and 1 base from J; bases unmatched to any gene: 4. The CDR3 consists of 16 residues. Germline V gene data show CDR1 as KGHSH and CDR2 as LQKENI. The CDR3 nucleotides read TGTGCCAGCTCACCACGAGCACAGGGGGCGAACACTGAAGCTTTCTTT. This translates into CASSPRAQGANTEAFF.

Of note for this clone: Distinct nucleotide sequences in the sample also encode this CDR3. This chain connects TRBV12-3 or TRBV12-4 to TRBJ2-5, with D possibly TRBD2 on 6 matching bases. Trimming took 6 bases from V and 5 from J, leaving 13 bases between them. The CDR3 runs to 13 residues. CDR3 nucleotides: TGTGCCAGCAGCCTGCCGGAGGGGGAGACCCAGTACTTC. It is translated as CASSLPEGETQYF.

The J gene is TRBJ2-7, the V gene TRBV5-8, with TRBD1 as a possible D gene (5 bases). The length of the CDR3 is 13 residues. CDR1 SGHTS and CDR2 YDEGEE come from the germline V gene. With 1 base removed from V and 3 bases from J, the gap between germline ends came to 8 bases. The CDR3: CASSLRGSYEQYF. As DNA, the CDR3 is TGTGCCAGCAGCTTGAGGGGAAGCTACGAGCAGTACTTC. The variable domain in full, with the rest retrieved from reference TRBV5-8 and TRBJ2-7, is EAGVTQSPTHLIKTRGQQATLRCSPISGHTSVYWYQQALGLGLQFLLWYDEGEERNRGNFPPRFSGRQFPNYSSELNVNALELEDSALYLCASSLRGSYEQYFGPGTRLTVT.

The chain uses TRBV3-1 (or the pseudogene TRBV3-2) and TRBJ2-7; 11 nucleotides align to TRBD2. Germline-derived CDR1 and CDR2 are LGHDT and YNNKEL (reference sequence). The CDR3 is made up of 15 amino acids. V lost 3 bases and J lost 0; bases outside the gene matches: 1. The CDR3 reads CASSQGLAVSYEQYF. The CDR3 DNA sequence: TGTGCCAGCAGCCAGGGACTAGCGGTCTCCTACGAGCAGTACTTC.

The table lists this clone with a count of one. This chain's CDR3 is CASSIRGGALVAGNQETQYF. The CDR3 bases are TGTGCCAGTAGTATCCGGGGTGGGGCGCTAGTAGCGGGAAATCAAGAGACCCAGTACTTC. The gene calls are TRBV19 and TRBJ2-5; TRBD2 agrees at 8 bases. This CDR3 spans 20 amino acids. The germline gives CDR1 LNHDA, CDR2 SQIVND (reference sequence). The junction had 20 bases not matched to a gene; V was cut back by 3 bases and J by 2 bases.

This rearrangement joins TRBV19 to TRBJ1-1; TRBD1 agrees at 9 bases. Per germline, CDR1 LNHDA and CDR2 SQIVND (reference sequence). This CDR3 is built from 16 residues. Losses at the gene ends were 5 bases for V and 2 bases for J; bases not matched to a gene: 9. The CDR3 DNA sequence: TGTGCCAGTAGTGTACAGGGGGCGAGCATAAACACTGAAGCTTTCTTT. Amino acid sequence: CASSVQGASINTEAFF.

This CDR3 is CASSPPVGGGNEQFF. CDR3 in DNA: TGTGCCAGCTCACCACCGGTAGGGGGTGGCAATGAGCAGTTCTTC. J is TRBJ2-1 and V is TRBV18; D is perhaps TRBD1 (6 bases). Germline values: CDR1 KGHSH, CDR2 LQKENI. Between the trimmed V and J ends, which lost 0 bases and 6 bases, there was a span of 12 bases. The CDR3 has 15 residues.

The chain links TRBV19 to TRBJ1-5; 11 bases are a match to TRBD1. Germline CDR1 LNHDA, CDR2 SQIVND (reference sequence). Trimming removed 2 bases from V and 1 base from J; junction bases left unmatched: 7. The CDR3 consists of 18 residues. CDR3 coding DNA: TGTGCCAGTAGTATACCCGGGACAGGGGGGGAGAGCAATCAGCCCCAGCATTTT. This gives the protein CASSIPGTGGESNQPQHF.

This clone was seen only a few times. The chain links TRBV21-1 to TRBJ2-7; the table's D call, TRBD1, has no DNA check behind it. TRBV21-1 is recorded as a pseudogene. CDR3 length equals 14 residues. This chain's CDR3 is CASSKGQSSYEQYF. The DNA for the CDR3 is TGTGCCAGCAGCAAAGGACAGAGCTCCTACGAGCAGTACTTC.

The CDR3: CASRRLQVSGYGYTF. CDR3 sequence (DNA): TGTGCCAGCAGACGCTTACAGGTATCTGGCTATGGCTACACCTTC. V and J are TRBV2 and TRBJ1-2, with D possibly matching TRBD1 (5 bases). CDR3 length: 15 amino acids. Trimming took 6 bases from V and 4 from J, leaving 18 bases between them. Germline assignment: CDR1 SNHLY and CDR2 FYNNEI.

J is TRBJ1-6 and V is TRBV6-6; 7 bases align to TRBD1. Looked up from germline, CDR1 is MNHNY and CDR2 is SVGAGI (reference sequence). V was clipped by 6 bases and J by 7 bases; unmatched bases: 12. The CDR3 extends over 16 amino acids. This CDR3 is CASSPGTARTNSPLHF. CDR3 nucleotide sequence: TGTGCCAGCAGCCCCGGGACAGCAAGGACCAATTCACCCCTCCACTTT.

The rearrangement joins TRBV19 to TRBJ1-5; TRBD1 matches 8 bases. The CDR3 is 16 residues long. The trim removed 2 bases at V and 2 bases at J, leaving 5 bases unmatched. The germline V gene has CDR1 LNHDA and CDR2 SQIVND (reference sequence). This chain's CDR3 is CASSIWGTGGNQPQHF. CDR3 nucleotide sequence: TGTGCCAGTAGTATATGGGGGACAGGAGGCAATCAGCCCCAGCATTTT.